One and the same sample provided the 27 T cell receptor beta chains below, sequenced in a study of identifying expanded T cells in peripheral blood. Sequenced by immunoSEQ multiplex PCR; TCRdb stores in-frame clones only, minus some. The sample records about 110,000 clones, about nine tenths being singletons. Sequencing used blood. The receptors were gathered from a person between 18 and 75 years old in good health.

This clone was recorded once. V and J are TRBV7-2 and TRBJ2-5, with unresolved D. Trimming shortened V by 1 base and J by 2 bases, and 8 bases separated the two germline ends. Germline V gene lookup returns CDR1 SGHTA and CDR2 FQGNSA. This CDR3 has 14 amino acids. The CDR3 nucleotides are TGTGCCAGCAGCTTAGTTGTAGCTCAAGAGACCCAGTACTTC. It specifies CASSLVVAQETQYF.

The chain couples TRBV6-5 to TRBJ2-5; tentative D call: TRBD2 (5 bases). Germline CDR1 reads MNHEY; CDR2 reads SVGAGI. The CDR3 is made up of 13 amino acids. The V end lost 6 bases, the J end lost 5 bases, and 13 bases lay between the germline ends. This chain's CDR3 is CASRPRRRETQYF. CDR3 coding DNA: TGTGCCAGCAGACCAAGGAGGCGGGAGACCCAGTACTTC.

This chain links TRBV10-3 with TRBJ1-5; TRBD1 agrees at 10 bases. This CDR3 is 14 amino acids long. The germline CDR1 and CDR2 sequences are ENHRY and SYGVKD. Trimming took 6 bases from V and 2 from J; bases not matched to a gene: 1. For the CDR3, the DNA is TGTGCCATCAGGGGGACAGGGGGCAATCAGCCCCAGCATTTT. Encoded protein: CAIRGTGGNQPQHF.

V is TRBV7-2 and J is TRBJ2-5, with D perhaps being TRBD1 or TRBD2 (5 bases each). The V end lost 5 bases, the J end lost 4 bases, and 11 bases lay between the germline ends. Per germline, CDR1 SGHTA and CDR2 FQGNSA. The CDR3 has 13 residues. In nucleotides, the CDR3 is TGTGCCAGCAGCCTCCGGGGCGGAGAGACCCAGTACTTC. Translating gives CASSLRGGETQYF.

This clone was observed once. The chain has TRBV6-5 and TRBJ2-7, with TRBD2 matching 7 bases. CDR1 and CDR2 from the germline V gene are MNHEY and SVGAGI. CDR3 length equals 13 residues. After removal of 6 bases from V and 4 bases from J, the junction contained 6 bases not matched to a gene. The CDR3 DNA follows: TGTGCCAGCAGACTACCCGGGGGGTACGAGCAGTACTTC. It yields the protein CASRLPGGYEQYF.

This chain links TRBV9 with TRBJ1-1; 9 bases match TRBD1. The germline V gene has CDR1 SGDLS and CDR2 YYNGEE. There are 15 residues in the CDR3. V trimming: 0 bases; J trimming: 8 bases; junction bases outside the gene matches: 8. CDR3 nucleotides: TGTGCCAGCAGCGTAGAGGGACAGGGCGGTTCCGAAGCTTTCTTT. Translation: CASSVEGQGGSEAFF.

The chain combines TRBV25-1 with TRBJ1-4; D is unresolved. The germline V and J ends were trimmed by 8 bases and 8 bases, with 15 bases remaining between them. The germline V gene encodes CDR1 MGHDK and CDR2 SYGVNS. The CDR3 length is 13 residues. CDR3 loop: CASSKLLWEKLFF. Here the CDR3 DNA reads TGTGCCAGCTCAAAGCTCTTGTGGGAAAAACTGTTTTTT.

This clone was found a few times. The chain links TRBV28 to TRBJ1-4; no firm D call. The germline CDR1 and CDR2 sequences are MDHEN and SYDVKM. The CDR3 runs to 15 residues. The V end lost 3 bases, the J end lost 4 bases, and 12 bases lay between the germline ends. The CDR3 spells CASSFPDGFNEKLFF. CDR3 bases: TGTGCCAGCAGTTTTCCCGACGGATTTAATGAAAAACTGTTTTTT.

In its sample, this clone was seen once. V is TRBV28 and J is TRBJ2-3; no clear D gene. The CDR3 runs 12 residues. The V end lost 3 bases, the J end lost 2 bases, and 3 bases lay between the germline ends. Germline V lookup: CDR1 MDHEN, CDR2 SYDVKM. The CDR3 bases are TGTGCCAGCAGTTTTGTCACAGATACGCAGTATTTT. Encoded protein: CASSFVTDTQYF.

The V and J genes are TRBV6-1 and TRBJ1-1; possibly TRBD1 for D (5 bases). CDR1 and CDR2 from the germline V gene are MNHNS and SASEGT. V lost 2 bases and J 14 bases, leaving 15 bases between the germline ends. The CDR3 extends over 12 amino acids. CDR3 loop: CASSEPLGGSFF. CDR3 in DNA: TGTGCCAGCAGTGAACCCCTGGGGGGTTCCTTCTTT.

The rearrangement links TRBV29-1 to TRBJ1-1, with D uncertain. The CDR3 covers 12 residues. V lost 0 bases, J lost 11 bases, and 13 bases lay in between. In germline, CDR1 is SQVTM, CDR2 ANQGSEA. The CDR3 region is CSVEDTGVQAFF. The CDR3 bases are TGCAGCGTTGAAGATACGGGCGTGCAGGCTTTCTTT.

The chain employs TRBV5-1 and TRBJ1-4; unclear D gene. V shed 2 bases and J shed 0 bases, with 8 bases lying between them. CDR1 is SGHRS and CDR2 is YFSETQ in the germline V gene. The CDR3 runs to 15 residues. The CDR3 here is CASSFRGATNEKLFF. CDR3 nucleotides: TGCGCCAGCAGCTTTCGGGGTGCAACTAATGAAAAACTGTTTTTT.

The chain uses TRBV4-3 and TRBJ2-5; D is possibly TRBD2 (5 bases). The CDR3 is made up of 16 amino acids. Germline CDR1 LGHNA, CDR2 YSLEER. Trimming took off 0 bases at V and 2 bases at J, with 13 bases between the two ends. In nucleotides, the CDR3 is TGCGCCAGCAGCCAAGATCATCGAGGGATGCAAGAGACCCAGTACTTC. Protein: CASSQDHRGMQETQYF.

This sequence joins TRBV5-4 and TRBJ2-7; perhaps TRBD1 as D (6 bases). The CDR3 covers 16 residues. Trimming removed 4 bases from V and 7 bases from J, with 24 bases in between. In germline, CDR1 is SGHNT, CDR2 YYREEE (reference sequence). CDR3 bases: TGTGCCAGCAGCCCATCCTGGGACACGGGCGGCGGTGAGCAGTACTTC. It specifies CASSPSWDTGGGEQYF.

The chain recombines TRBV5-4 with TRBJ2-2; perhaps TRBD2 as D (6 bases). CDR1 and CDR2 from the germline V gene are SGHNT and YYREEE (reference sequence). V lost 0 bases and J 3 bases, leaving 6 bases between the germline ends. The CDR3 consists of 14 residues. Written as DNA, the CDR3 is TGTGCCAGCAGCTTGGGCGGGGACACCGGGGAGCTGTTTTTT. Amino acids: CASSLGGDTGELFF. Drawing the rest from reference TRBV5-4 and TRBJ2-2, the complete variable domain is ETGVTQSPTHLIKTRGQQVTLRCSSQSGHNTVSWYQQALGQGPQFIFQYYREEENGRGNFPPRFSGLQFPNYSSELNVNALELDDSALYLCASSLGGDTGELFFGEGSRLTVL.

This chain links TRBV19 with TRBJ2-1; D is possibly TRBD1 (5 bases). Trimming left V 0 bases short and J 4 bases short, with 10 bases between. The CDR3 has 15 residues. Germline CDR1 LNHDA, CDR2 SQIVND (reference sequence). CDR3 region: CASSIDERQYNEQFF. DNA of the CDR3: TGTGCCAGTAGTATAGATGAACGACAGTACAATGAGCAGTTCTTC.

Regarding this clone: The junction departs from the called germline gene at one end, perhaps through a read error. This chain links TRBV6-6 with TRBJ1-2, with no clear D. Per germline, CDR1 MNHNY and CDR2 SVGAGI (reference sequence). The CDR3 totals 13 residues. Here the CDR3 reads CASSYPTNSGYTF. CDR3 DNA sequence: TGTGCCAGCAGTTACCCGACAAACTCTGGCTACACCTTC.

The genes are TRBV5-1 and TRBJ2-1; D possibly corresponds to TRBD2 (5 bases). This CDR3 region has 13 residues. Germline V gene sequence: CDR1 SGHRS, CDR2 YFSETQ. The germline V and J ends were trimmed by 0 bases and 4 bases, with 5 bases remaining between them. The CDR3: CASSLGLYNEQFF. The CDR3 nucleotides are TGCGCCAGCAGCTTGGGACTATACAATGAGCAGTTCTTC.

This clone was observed a single time. This chain links TRBV5-1 with TRBJ2-5; 8 positions match TRBD1. In germline, CDR1 is SGHRS, CDR2 YFSETQ. V gave up 1 base and J gave up 5 bases; unmatched junction bases: 10. This CDR3 spans 16 amino acids. The CDR3, as DNA: TGCGCCAGCAGCTTGCAGGGGGCAACTCGTGGGGAGACCCAGTACTTC. Translated: CASSLQGATRGETQYF.

The chain links TRBV7-9 to TRBJ2-4; no clear D gene. The ends were cut back, 4 bases at V and 6 bases at J, with 10 bases in the middle. The CDR3 runs to 13 residues. CDR1 is SEHNR, CDR2 FQNEAQ, per germline (reference sequence). For the CDR3, the DNA is TGTGCCAGCAGCTCAATCGGGCTAAACATTCAGTACTTC. It yields the protein CASSSIGLNIQYF.

The table lists this clone with a count of one. The V and J genes are TRBV5-4 and TRBJ2-7; D uncertain. Germline CDR1 SGHNT, CDR2 YYREEE (reference sequence). The CDR3 contains 16 residues. Trimming took off 4 bases at V and 2 bases at J, with 19 bases between the two ends. Here the CDR3 DNA reads TGTGCCAGCAGCCAAGACGGAGAGAGACGGGCCTACGAGCAGTACTTC. This gives the protein CASSQDGERRAYEQYF. The full variable domain, rest sourced from reference TRBV5-4 and TRBJ2-7, is ETGVTQSPTHLIKTRGQQVTLRCSSQSGHNTVSWYQQALGQGPQFIFQYYREEENGRGNFPPRFSGLQFPNYSSELNVNALELDDSALYLCASSQDGERRAYEQYFGPGTRLTVT.

The chain employs TRBV2 and TRBJ2-1; TRBD2 agrees at 12 bases. Per germline, CDR1 SNHLY and CDR2 FYNNEI. This CDR3 comprises 14 residues. J was trimmed by 7 bases and V by 11 bases; bases with no gene match: 9. CDR3 nucleotide sequence: TGTGCCGGAGAGTCTAGCGGGGGGGCGAATGAGCAGTTCTTC. This gives the protein CAGESSGGANEQFF. The full variable domain, its missing parts supplied by reference TRBV2 and TRBJ2-1, is EPEVTQTPSHQVTQMGQEVILRCVPISNHLYFYWYRQILGQKVEFLVSFYNNEISEKSEIFDDQFSVERPDGSNFTLKIRSTKLEDSAMYFCAGESSGGANEQFFGPGTRLTVL.

V and J are TRBV7-9 and TRBJ2-3; D perhaps matches TRBD2 (7 bases). Per the germline V gene, CDR1 is SEHNR and CDR2 is FQNEAQ (reference sequence). V dropped 7 bases and J dropped 4 bases, with 18 bases sitting between them. The CDR3 covers 15 residues. The CDR3 bases are TGTGCCAGCACCCCCCGAAGGGGGGGTGCAGATACGCAGTATTTT. Encoded protein: CASTPRRGGADTQYF.

The CDR3 spells CASRLTGIKETQYF. CDR3 in DNA: TGTGCCAGCAGACTCACCGGGATCAAAGAGACCCAGTACTTC. The V call is TRBV6-6, the J call TRBJ2-5, with a possible D match to TRBD2 (5 bases). Trimming took 6 bases from V and 3 from J, leaving 14 bases between them. CDR3 size: 14 residues. The germline CDR1 and CDR2 sequences are MNHNY and SVGAGI (reference sequence).

The rearrangement joins TRBV18 to TRBJ2-1; a weak D match, TRBD2 (5 bases). Germline values: CDR1 KGHSH, CDR2 LQKENI. The germline V and J ends were trimmed by 3 bases and 5 bases, with 8 bases remaining between them. The CDR3 runs 13 residues. The CDR3 protein is CASSPGINNEQFF. DNA for the CDR3: TGTGCCAGCTCACCCGGGATAAACAATGAGCAGTTCTTC.

The gene calls are TRBV29-1 and TRBJ2-1; 7 bases match TRBD1. The CDR3 contains 14 residues. J gave up 2 bases and V 7 bases, and 8 bases lay outside the gene matches. Per germline, CDR1 SQVTM and CDR2 ANQGSEA. The CDR3 sequence: CSGFDRVTYNEQFF. In DNA form, the CDR3 reads TGCAGCGGGTTTGACAGGGTAACCTACAATGAGCAGTTCTTC.

This chain links TRBV5-1 with TRBJ1-3; D gene uncertain. The CDR3 covers 14 residues. Germline V gives CDR1 SGHRS, CDR2 YFSETQ. V gave up 3 bases and J gave up 0 bases, with 7 bases separating them. CDR3 in DNA: TGCGCCAGCAGCTCCGGGCTCTCTGGAAACACCATATATTTT. Translating gives CASSSGLSGNTIYF.